What follows are 13 T cell receptor beta chains derived from one specimen sequenced in a study of CD8+CD57+ T cells in acquired aplastic anemia (dated by TCRdb to between 2018 and 2020). The sequencing machine was an Illumina HiSeq 2000. Genomic DNA served as template for TCR beta VDJ combination and CDR3 sequence profiling. TCRdb itself trimmed the public reads at Q25 with fastp, ran MiXCR and retained productive beta chains. Entries are consolidated by CDR3 protein sequence, retaining the most common genes and DNA. In all, the sample holds approximately 250,000 distinct CDR3 sequences, and roughly 82% of those were seen once. 42% of the sample is held by the ten biggest clonotypes. Flow cytometry had shown CD8+CD57+ cell expansion in the patients selected for sequencing. Source material: sorted CD4+, CD8+, or CD8+CD57+ T cells (not recorded which) from PBMCs. The receptors were gathered from a human donor with aplastic anemia.

The chain has TRBV5-1 and TRBJ1-2; 7 bases map to TRBD1. Germline CDR1 and CDR2: SGHRS and YFSETQ. The CDR3 is made up of 15 amino acids. The junction had 8 bases not matched to a gene; V was cut back by 4 bases and J by 2 bases. The CDR3: CASSPTTGLNYGYTF. The CDR3 bases are TGCGCCAGCAGCCCGACGACAGGGTTGAACTATGGCTACACCTTC.

On this clonotype: Germline is not matched at one junction end, which may reflect a read error. The chain couples TRBV7-3 to TRBJ2-3, with 8 bases lining up with TRBD1. The CDR3 is 13 amino acids. Germline V CDR1 and CDR2: SGHTA, FQGTGA. CDR3 residues: CASGAGGTGTESF. CDR3 DNA sequence: TGTGCCAGCGGGGCAGGGGGCACCGGTACGGAGTCTTTT.

A word on this clonotype: At one boundary the junction diverges from the germline segment, which might be a read error. The J gene is TRBJ2-5, the V gene TRBV15; possible D gene TRBD2, 6 bases. From germline, CDR1 is LNHNV and CDR2 YYDKDF (reference sequence). This CDR3 region has 14 residues. Here the CDR3 reads CATSGGSDQESQYF. In DNA form, the CDR3 reads TGTGCCACCAGCGGAGGGTCAGATCAAGAGTCCCAGTACTTC.

The rearrangement uses TRBV7-2 and TRBJ2-7, with D possibly being TRBD2 (5 bases). Germline V gene data show CDR1 as SGHTA and CDR2 as FQGNSA. Trimming removed 3 bases at V and 0 bases at J, with 21 bases between. CDR3 size: 18 residues. The CDR3: CASSFHPGADYLSYEQYV. CDR3 bases: TGTGCCAGCAGCTTTCATCCAGGCGCCGACTATCTCTCCTACGAGCAGTACGTC.

As to this clonotype: One end of the junction does not line up with germline, which may come from a read error. The chain recombines TRBV7-2 with TRBJ2-5, with D unresolved. Germline CDR1 and CDR2: SGHTA and FQGNSA. The CDR3 is made up of 14 amino acids. As DNA, the CDR3 is TGTGCCAGCACCCCCAGCCCACAGAATGGCTACACCTTCTTC. Its translation is CASTPSPQNGYTFF.

Notes on this clonotype: The missing conserved phenylalanine or tryptophan at the end of this CDR3 makes a read error likely. Because the CDR3's place on the DNA is in doubt, the DNA is left out and the CDR3 is given as listed by TCRdb. CDR3 protein: CATGDGGTDTHYS. V usage is TRBV24-1 and J usage is TRBJ2-3. The CDR3 length is 13 residues, termini included. The germline gives CDR1 KGHDR, CDR2 SFDVKD.

Worth noting for this clonotype: Its ends do not fully match the called genes, so a read error is possible. The CDR3 loop is CASSSWGSGAYVLTF. DNA for the CDR3: TGTGCCAGCAGCTCCTGGGGCTCTGGGGCCTACGTCCTGACTTTC. The chain employs TRBV7-2 and TRBJ2-6; tentative D call: TRBD1 (5 bases). This CDR3 is built from 15 residues. Germline-derived CDR1 and CDR2 are SGHTA and FQGNSA. Using reference TRBV7-2 and TRBJ2-6 for the parts outside the CDR3, the full variable domain is GAGVSQSPSNKVTEKGKDVELRCDPISGHTALYWYRQSLGQGLEFLIYFQGNSAPDKSGLPSDRFSAERTGGSVSTLTIQRTQQEDSAVYLCASSSWGSGAYVLTFGAGSRLTVL.

A note on this clonotype: Likely a read error: the CDR3 ends without its conserved phenylalanine or tryptophan. V usage is TRBV2 and J usage is TRBJ2-3; possibly TRBD2 for D (6 bases). Trimming took 3 bases from V and 9 from J, leaving 16 bases between them. Germline V gives CDR1 SNHLY, CDR2 FYNNEI. The CDR3 contains 14 residues. The CDR3, as DNA: TGTGCCAGCAGTGATGCGGGGATTCATGAGACGCAGTATTGT. Amino acids: CASSDAGIHETQYC.

This chain connects TRBV5-4 to TRBJ2-3, with a weak D call TRBD2 (5 bases). The CDR3 extends over 15 amino acids. V was pared by 2 bases and J by 0 bases, with 10 bases between. Germline CDR1 SGHNT, CDR2 YYREEE (reference sequence). The CDR3 protein is CASSFAGQSTDTQYF. DNA for the CDR3: TGTGCCAGCAGCTTTGCGGGCCAGAGCACAGATACGCAGTATTTT.

V usage is TRBV20-1 and J usage is TRBJ2-7; 9 nucleotides align to TRBD2. This CDR3 is built from 15 residues. Germline CDR1 and CDR2: DFQATT and SNEGSKA (reference sequence). After removal of 6 bases from V and 0 bases from J, the junction contained 9 bases not matched to a gene. The CDR3: CSATPGAGGSYEQYF. The CDR3 region has the DNA TGCAGTGCCACCCCTGGAGCGGGGGGCTCCTACGAGCAGTACTTC.

This clonotype was observed a few times. The chain links TRBV29-1 to TRBJ2-7; tentatively, D is TRBD1 (5 bases). The length of the CDR3 is 12 residues. V was pared by 4 bases and J by 1 base, with 8 bases between. Germline values: CDR1 SQVTM, CDR2 ANQGSEA. The CDR3 region has the DNA TGCAGCGTTGGCCAGGGATCCTACGAGCAGTACGTC. Its protein is CSVGQGSYEQYV.

The chain has TRBV20-1 and TRBJ2-3; 8 nucleotides line up with TRBD2. This CDR3 is built from 13 residues. CDR1 is DFQATT, CDR2 SNEGSKA, per germline (reference sequence). Unmatched junction bases numbered 3, after V lost 3 bases and J lost 4 bases. This CDR3 is CSASTGGSDTQYF. The DNA for the CDR3 is TGCAGTGCTAGTACGGGGGGGTCAGATACGCAGTATTTT.

This chain links TRBV11-3 with TRBJ1-2; D is possibly TRBD1 (6 bases). V lost 0 bases and J lost 6, with 17 bases in between. CDR1 is SGHNT and CDR2 is YENEEA in the germline V gene. CDR3 size: 16 residues. DNA for the CDR3: TGTGCCAGCAGCTTAGAGCGGACAGCAACATCAGATGGCTACACCTTC. Translating it yields CASSLERTATSDGYTF. Variable domain in full (rest from reference TRBV11-3 and TRBJ1-2): EAGVVQSPRYKIIEKKQPVAFWCNPISGHNTLYWYLQNLGQGPELLIRYENEEAVDDSQLPKDRFSAERLKGVDSTLKIQPAELGDSAVYLCASSLERTATSDGYTFGSGTRLTVV.